This passage covers 7 T cell receptor beta chains from one sample sequenced in a study of cytomegalovirus exposure and HLA in healthy donors. 13 Jbeta primers and 60 Vbeta primers were used for the PCR. Libraries were prepared by immunoSEQ multiplex PCR; TCRdb keeps only in-frame clonotypes and omits some of them. Here the sample spans about 120,000 clones, approximately 66% being singletons. Sequencing input: PBMCs. The receptor set was obtained from a woman aged 40 to 55 in good health and CMV-seropositive.

The chain uses TRBV19 and TRBJ1-1, with D perhaps matching TRBD1 (5 bases). The ends were cut back, 3 bases at V and 4 bases at J, with 9 bases in the middle. This CDR3 has 13 residues. Looked up from germline, CDR1 is LNHDA and CDR2 is SQIVND (reference sequence). The CDR3 sequence: CASSIGGTTEAFF. The CDR3 DNA follows: TGTGCCAGTAGTATTGGCGGGACCACTGAAGCTTTCTTT.

The CDR3 DNA reads as TGTGCCAGCAGCAAAGTCGGCACAGATACGCAGTATTTT. Translated, it gives CASSKVGTDTQYF. The rearrangement links TRBV21-1 to TRBJ2-3; the listed D gene, TRBD2, was not tested against the DNA. TRBV21-1 is labeled a pseudogene. This CDR3 has 13 residues.

The sample holds a few counts of this clone. The chain uses TRBV6-5 and TRBJ2-2; D gene uncertain. The CDR3 spans 14 residues. Germline V gene lookup returns CDR1 MNHEY and CDR2 SVGAGI. V was trimmed by 5 bases and J by 4 bases, leaving 11 bases between them. Here the CDR3 DNA reads TGTGCCAGCAGTCGCAGCGAGACCACCGGGGAGCTGTTTTTT. Translated, it gives CASSRSETTGELFF.

Only a few counts were recorded for this clone. The chain joins TRBV2 to TRBJ2-7, with 9 bases identical to TRBD1. The J segment lost 6 bases and the V segment lost 4 bases, leaving 7 bases of the junction unmatched. This CDR3 has 14 amino acids. Germline lookup yields CDR1 SNHLY and CDR2 FYNNEI. CDR3 loop: CASSGRDREGEQYF. The CDR3 nucleotides read TGTGCCAGCAGTGGGAGGGACAGGGAGGGCGAGCAGTACTTC.

The gene calls are TRBV2 and TRBJ1-4, with 9 bases matching TRBD1. The V gene end was trimmed by 1 base and the J gene end by 4 bases; junction bases not matched to a gene: 1. CDR3 length: 15 residues. Germline CDR1 SNHLY, CDR2 FYNNEI. CDR3 loop: CASSEGTGVNEKLFF. The CDR3 region has the DNA TGTGCCAGCAGTGAAGGGACAGGGGTTAATGAAAAACTGTTTTTT.

Only one count was recorded for this clone. The chain recombines TRBV5-1 with TRBJ2-1, with 9 nucleotides matching TRBD2. The germline CDR1 and CDR2 sequences are SGHRS and YFSETQ. Trimming at V came to 0 bases and at J to 9 bases, leaving 4 bases not matched to a gene. The CDR3 extends over 14 amino acids. The CDR3 DNA reads as TGCGCCAGCAGCTTGGAGGCGGGAGGGGGTGAGCAGTTCTTC. Its translation is CASSLEAGGGEQFF.

This sequence joins TRBV27 and TRBJ2-1; weak D call: TRBD1 (6 bases). In germline, CDR1 is MNHEY, CDR2 SMNVEV (reference sequence). Trimming removed 4 bases at V and 6 bases at J, with 16 bases between. This CDR3 is built from 15 residues. The CDR3 spells CASSSPLSTGNEQFF. The CDR3 region has the DNA TGTGCCAGCAGTTCACCATTATCGACAGGCAATGAGCAGTTCTTC.